The next 18 T cell receptor beta chains were all read from a single sample in a study of blood T cell repertoires in COVID-19. TCRdb keeps only in-frame clones here, not all; method: immunoSEQ multiplex PCR. The table has tens of thousands of clones, more than 85% seen once. The specimen sequenced was peripheral blood. The receptors stem from a human donor with active COVID-19. The donor label of this sample is uncertain.

CDR3 DNA: TGTGCCAGCAGCCTCGGACAGTCTCGGGCTTTCCTGGGAAATACGCAGTATTTT. Translating gives CASSLGQSRAFLGNTQYF. V gene TRBV5-5 combines with J gene TRBJ2-3; maybe TRBD1 (6 bases). V lost 4 bases, J lost 7 bases, and 28 bases lay in between. Germline CDR1 reads SGHKS; CDR2 reads YYEKEE (reference sequence). The CDR3 contains 18 residues.

This chain uses TRBV24-1 with TRBJ2-2; a weak D match, TRBD1 (5 bases). Germline V gene lookup returns CDR1 KGHDR and CDR2 SFDVKD. V was shortened by 6 bases and J by 8 bases, with 9 bases between the two germline ends. The CDR3 runs to 12 residues. CDR3 residues: CATSTGLGELFF. The CDR3 DNA reads as TGTGCCACCAGTACAGGTTTGGGGGAGCTGTTTTTT.

The rearrangement uses TRBV29-1 and TRBJ2-3; 7 positions agree with TRBD2. The V segment lost 4 bases and the J segment 2 bases; nucleotides outside the gene matches: 9. The CDR3 has 15 residues. Germline V lookup: CDR1 SQVTM, CDR2 ANQGSEA. CDR3 nucleotides: TGCAGCGTTGCGTCCCCGGGGGGTTACACAGATACGCAGTATTTT. Translating it yields CSVASPGGYTDTQYF.

The chain combines TRBV18 with TRBJ2-2; 10 nucleotides line up with TRBD1. The CDR3 consists of 15 residues. The germline V gene encodes CDR1 KGHSH and CDR2 LQKENI. V shed 5 bases, J shed 6 bases, and the junction held 6 bases outside the gene matches. CDR3 region: CASSATGGAAGELFF. CDR3 in DNA: TGTGCCAGCTCAGCGACAGGGGGCGCGGCCGGGGAGCTGTTTTTT.

V usage is TRBV29-1 and J usage is TRBJ1-6, with 7 positions matching TRBD1. This CDR3 contains 13 residues. CDR1 and CDR2 from the germline V gene are SQVTM and ANQGSEA. The junction had 4 bases not matched to a gene; V was cut back by 4 bases and J by 7 bases. The CDR3 DNA reads as TGCAGCGTTGCAGAGGGGGCGAATTCACCCCTCCACTTT. The encoded protein is CSVAEGANSPLHF.

The chain links TRBV7-6 to TRBJ1-5; D is possibly TRBD1 (5 bases). This CDR3 is 13 amino acids long. Deletions cut 11 bases from V and 4 bases from J, with 15 bases between. Germline CDR1 SGHVS, CDR2 FNYEAQ. The CDR3 DNA reads TGTGCCCGCGCGGGGGGGGGTAATCAGCCCCAGCATTTT. Translating it yields CARAGGGNQPQHF. Drawing the rest from reference TRBV7-6 and TRBJ1-5, the complete variable domain is GAGVSQSPRYKVTKRGQDVALRCDPISGHVSLYWYRQALGQGPEFLTYFNYEAQQDKSGLPNDRFSAERPEGSISTLTIQRTEQRDSAMYRCARAGGGNQPQHFGDGTRLSIL.

This clone was found a few times. The chain carries TRBV2 and TRBJ2-7; 7 bases fit TRBD1. CDR3 length: 14 residues. V gave up 6 bases and J gave up 2 bases; unmatched junction bases: 7. Germline V gene lookup returns CDR1 SNHLY and CDR2 FYNNEI. CDR3 residues: CASRTDRVTYEQYF. In DNA form, the CDR3 reads TGTGCCAGCAGGACCGACAGGGTTACCTACGAGCAGTACTTC.

The chain recombines TRBV5-6 with TRBJ1-1, with D maybe TRBD1 (5 bases). This CDR3 region has 15 residues. The germline V gene encodes CDR1 SGHDT and CDR2 YYEEEE. With 0 bases removed from V and 3 bases from J, the gap between germline ends came to 12 bases. CDR3 in amino acids: CASSLGPGGYTEAFF. For the CDR3, the DNA is TGTGCCAGCAGCTTGGGGCCGGGGGGGTACACTGAAGCTTTCTTT.

The chain employs TRBV5-5 and TRBJ1-2; 11 nucleotides agree with TRBD1. Germline loops: CDR1 SGHKS, CDR2 YYEKEE (reference sequence). The trim removed 5 bases at V and 8 bases at J, leaving 8 bases unmatched. This CDR3 spans 14 amino acids. CDR3 DNA sequence: TGTGCCAGCAGACGGACAGGGGGCGCGAGGGGCTACACCTTC. Translation gives CASRRTGGARGYTF.

The chain links TRBV27 to TRBJ1-5, with 11 bases lining up with TRBD1. This CDR3 has 17 amino acids. Trimming took 4 bases from V and 8 from J; bases not matched to a gene: 13. Germline V gene lookup returns CDR1 MNHEY and CDR2 SMNVEV (reference sequence). CDR3 nucleotides: TGTGCCAGCAGTTCCCGAACCGGGACAGGGGGTCATAAGCCCCAGCATTTT. Translation: CASSSRTGTGGHKPQHF.

The chain combines TRBV2 with TRBJ1-5; no definite D call. The CDR3 length is 17 residues. Germline lookup yields CDR1 SNHLY and CDR2 FYNNEI. Between the trimmed V and J ends, which lost 1 base and 0 bases, there was a span of 13 bases. The CDR3: CASSEGGVGYSNQPQHF. CDR3 coding DNA: TGTGCCAGCAGTGAAGGGGGAGTGGGATATAGCAATCAGCCCCAGCATTTT.

This sequence joins TRBV4-3 and TRBJ1-4; D remains ambiguous. Between the trimmed V and J ends, which lost 3 bases and 8 bases, there was a span of 10 bases. CDR3 length equals 13 residues. Germline lookup yields CDR1 LGHNA and CDR2 YSLEER. The CDR3 DNA is TGCGCCAGCAGCCATGTCGCGAGAGAAAAACTGTTTTTT. It yields the protein CASSHVAREKLFF.

V is TRBV11-1 and J is TRBJ2-3; D gene uncertain. Trimming cost V 1 base and J 9 bases, with 14 bases left between them. Germline assignment: CDR1 SGHAT and CDR2 FQDESV (reference sequence). The CDR3 is made up of 14 amino acids. CDR3 bases: TGTGCCAGCAGCTTAGTGACCCGGGTATCAACGCAGTATTTT. Translating it yields CASSLVTRVSTQYF.

This sequence joins TRBV5-6 and TRBJ1-5, with 9 bases identical to TRBD1. Looked up from germline, CDR1 is SGHDT and CDR2 is YYEEEE. Trimming removed 4 bases from V and 3 bases from J; junction bases left unmatched: 8. The CDR3 consists of 16 residues. The CDR3 sequence is CASSPGQGSSNQPQHF. DNA for the CDR3: TGTGCCAGCAGCCCCGGACAGGGGTCATCCAATCAGCCCCAGCATTTT.

This chain uses TRBV28 with TRBJ2-2, with D tentatively TRBD2 (6 bases). Germline V gene data show CDR1 as MDHEN and CDR2 as SYDVKM. The CDR3 is 16 residues long. The V and J ends lost 4 bases and 4 bases respectively, with 16 bases between them. In DNA, the CDR3 is TGTGCCAGCAGTTCACCCGGGCCCGGGGGCACCGGGGAGCTGTTTTTT. It specifies CASSSPGPGGTGELFF.

V usage is TRBV10-3 and J usage is TRBJ2-3; 7 nucleotides line up with TRBD2. This CDR3 has 16 amino acids. Germline CDR1 reads ENHRY; CDR2 reads SYGVKD. V trimming: 3 bases; J trimming: 3 bases; junction bases outside the gene matches: 9. The CDR3 protein is CAISDPSWGGTDTQYF. CDR3 nucleotides: TGTGCCATCAGTGATCCCTCCTGGGGGGGGACAGATACGCAGTATTTT.

This rearrangement joins TRBV6-6 to TRBJ2-1; 9 bases map to TRBD2. Losses at the gene ends were 6 bases for V and 2 bases for J; bases not matched to a gene: 5. In germline, CDR1 is MNHNY, CDR2 SVGAGI (reference sequence). The CDR3 totals 15 residues. In nucleotides, the CDR3 is TGTGCCAGCAGCAGCGGGGGGTCAGCCTACAATGAGCAGTTCTTC. Translation: CASSSGGSAYNEQFF.

The J gene is TRBJ1-1, the V gene TRBV10-2; D is undetermined. This CDR3 has 14 amino acids. Trimming removed 5 bases from V and 6 bases from J, with 16 bases in between. Germline V gives CDR1 WSHSY, CDR2 SAAADI. CDR3 nucleotides: TGCGCCAGCAGTACCTTCGGGGTGGAGGCTGAAGCTTTCTTT. Encoded protein: CASSTFGVEAEAFF.